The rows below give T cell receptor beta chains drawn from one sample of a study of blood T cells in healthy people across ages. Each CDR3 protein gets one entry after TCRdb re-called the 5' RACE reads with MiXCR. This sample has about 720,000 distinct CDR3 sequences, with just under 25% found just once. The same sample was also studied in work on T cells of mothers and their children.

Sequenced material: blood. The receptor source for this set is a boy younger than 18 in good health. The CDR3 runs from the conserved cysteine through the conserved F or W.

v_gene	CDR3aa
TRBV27	CASSQKTGTGAEKLFF
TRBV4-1	CASSQVAGVPYNEQFF
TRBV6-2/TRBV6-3	CASSYGYGSAEAFF
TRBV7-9	CASSPTSGGFTYEQYF
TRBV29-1	CSVELLSSYEQYF
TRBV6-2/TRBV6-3	CASSYAENTEAFF
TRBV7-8	CASSYDRGLETQYF
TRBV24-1	CATSDPGQRFTDTQYF
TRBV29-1	CSVDIGGGFYGYTF
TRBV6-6	CASGYNEKLFF
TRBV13	CASSLGLAGTTDTQYF